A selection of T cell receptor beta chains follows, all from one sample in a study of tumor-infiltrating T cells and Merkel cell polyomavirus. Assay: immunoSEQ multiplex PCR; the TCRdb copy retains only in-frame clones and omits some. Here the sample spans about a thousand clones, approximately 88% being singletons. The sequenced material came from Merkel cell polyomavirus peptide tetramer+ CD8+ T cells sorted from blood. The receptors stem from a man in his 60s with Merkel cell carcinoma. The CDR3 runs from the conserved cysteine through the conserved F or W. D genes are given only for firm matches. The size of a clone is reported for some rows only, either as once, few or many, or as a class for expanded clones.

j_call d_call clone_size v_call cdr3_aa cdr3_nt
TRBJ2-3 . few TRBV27 CASAEFVHTDTQYF TGTGCCAGCGCCGAGTTCGTCCACACAGATACGCAGTATTTT
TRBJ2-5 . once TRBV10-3 CAISSGIETQYF TGTGCCATCAGTTCAGGGATAGAGACCCAGTACTTC
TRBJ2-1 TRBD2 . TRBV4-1 CASSQATGLALQWEQFF TGCGCCAGCAGCCAAGCCACGGGACTAGCCTTACAATGGGAGCAGTTCTTC
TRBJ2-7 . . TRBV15 CATSSSPRSEQYF TGTGCCACCAGCAGCTCCCCCCGGTCCGAGCAGTACTTC
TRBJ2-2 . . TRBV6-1 CASRGRGNTGELFF TGTGCCAGCAGGGGGCGGGGGAACACCGGGGAGCTGTTTTTT
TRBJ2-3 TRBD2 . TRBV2 CASKPSAGLSSDTQYF TGTGCCAGCAAGCCCTCCGCGGGACTATCCTCAGATACGCAGTATTTT
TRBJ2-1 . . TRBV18 CASSPRLEGDQFF TGTGCCAGCTCACCACGATTAGAAGGGGATCAGTTCTTC
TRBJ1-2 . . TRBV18 CASSLPTESYGYTF TGTGCCAGCTCACTCCCGACAGAATCTTATGGCTACACCTTC
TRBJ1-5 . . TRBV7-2 CASSLDQNHQPQHF TGTGCCAGCAGCTTAGACCAGAATCATCAGCCCCAGCATTTT
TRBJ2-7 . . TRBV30 CAWSVGGSSYEQYF TGTGCCTGGAGTGTAGGGGGATCTTCCTACGAGCAGTACTTC
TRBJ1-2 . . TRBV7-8 CASSSDPLAGGYTF TGTGCCAGCAGCTCAGACCCGTTAGCGGGGGGCTACACCTTC
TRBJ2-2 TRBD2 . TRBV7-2 CASSRTPGGGTGELFF TGTGCCAGCAGCCGGACCCCGGGGGGGGGCACCGGGGAGCTGTTTTTT
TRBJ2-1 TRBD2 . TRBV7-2 CASSLNQAGYNEQFF TGTGCCAGCAGCTTAAATCAAGCGGGGTACAATGAGCAGTTCTTC
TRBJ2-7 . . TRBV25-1 CASSLTGTVSYEQYF TGTGCCAGCAGCTTGACCGGGACTGTGTCCTACGAGCAGTACTTC
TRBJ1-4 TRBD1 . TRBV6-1 CASSEAVRGRGEKLFF TGTGCCAGCAGTGAAGCGGTTAGGGGGCGAGGTGAAAAACTGTTTTTT
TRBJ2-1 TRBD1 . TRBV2 CASSSGQVAPNEQFF TGTGCCAGCAGTTCCGGACAGGTTGCCCCCAATGAGCAGTTCTTC
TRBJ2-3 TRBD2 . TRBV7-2 CASSPSGTSGGIF TGTGCCAGCAGCCCATCCGGGACTAGCGGGGGAATTTTT
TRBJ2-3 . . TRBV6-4 CASSDSPTDRTDTQYF TGTGCCAGCAGTGACTCGCCGACAGACCGCACAGATACGCAGTATTTT
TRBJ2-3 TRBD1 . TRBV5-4 CASSPGQGKDTQYF TGTGCCAGCAGCCCGGGACAGGGTAAAGATACGCAGTATTTT
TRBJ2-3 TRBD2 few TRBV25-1 CASSDGAGGSDTQYF TGTGCCAGCAGTGATGGAGCGGGGGGCTCAGATACGCAGTATTTT
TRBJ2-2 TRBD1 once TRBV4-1 CASSFGQDSGELFF TGCGCCAGCAGCTTCGGACAGGATAGCGGGGAGCTGTTTTTT
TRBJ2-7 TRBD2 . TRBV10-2 CASSARGGRGYEQYF TGCGCCAGCAGTGCTCGGGGGGGCCGCGGATACGAGCAGTACTTC
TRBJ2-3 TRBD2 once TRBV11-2 CASSSSGGASTQYF TGTGCCAGCAGCTCCAGCGGGGGGGCCAGTACGCAGTATTTT
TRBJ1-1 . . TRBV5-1 CASATRPGPDTEAFF TGCGCCAGCGCTACCCGACCGGGTCCTGACACTGAAGCTTTCTTT
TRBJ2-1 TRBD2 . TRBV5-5 CASSLGREEFF TGTGCCAGCAGCTTGGGGCGGGAGGAGTTCTTC
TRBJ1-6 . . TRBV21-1 CASSKCPVTGGKKSCSYNSPLHF TGTGCCAGCAGCAAATGTCCAGTCACGGGGGGCAAAAAGTCTTGCTCCTATAATTCACCCCTCCACTTT
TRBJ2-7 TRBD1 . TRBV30 CAWMDRTYEQYF TGTGCCTGGATGGACAGGACCTACGAGCAGTACTTC
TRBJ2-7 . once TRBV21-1 CASSKWQGPGLAQYEQYF TGTGCCAGCAGCAAATGGCAAGGACCGGGACTAGCTCAATACGAGCAGTACTTC
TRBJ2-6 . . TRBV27 CASSDRTSGANVLTF TGTGCCAGCAGTGACAGGACCTCTGGGGCCAACGTCCTGACTTTC
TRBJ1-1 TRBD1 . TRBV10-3 CAIGGQGRGDTEAFF TGTGCCATCGGGGGACAGGGAAGGGGGGACACTGAAGCTTTCTTT
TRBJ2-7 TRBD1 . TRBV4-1 CASSLPRTGQSPEQYF TGCGCCAGCAGCCTCCCAAGGACAGGGCAAAGTCCCGAGCAGTACTTC
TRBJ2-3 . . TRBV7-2 CASSLSWTLSADRDTQYF TGTGCCAGCAGCTTGAGCTGGACTCTATCCGCCGATCGGGATACGCAGTATTTT
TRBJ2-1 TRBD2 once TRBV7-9 CASSLAGGTSGDREQLF TGTGCCAGCAGCTTAGCCGGGGGGACTAGCGGGGATCGTGAGCAGCTCTTC
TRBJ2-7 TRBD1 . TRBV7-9 CASSLSSQGVDEQYF TGTGCCAGCAGCTTAAGTAGTCAGGGGGTCGACGAGCAGTACTTC
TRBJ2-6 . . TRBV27 CASSLRWGGLSGANVLTF TGTGCCAGCAGTTTAAGGTGGGGGGGCCTCTCTGGGGCCAACGTCCTGACTTTC
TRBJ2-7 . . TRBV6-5 CASSSGTQLFEQYF TGTGCCAGCAGTTCCGGGACTCAACTTTTCGAGCAGTACTTC
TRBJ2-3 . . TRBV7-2 CASSQPGSFTDTQYF TGTGCCAGCAGTCAGCCAGGGTCCTTCACAGATACGCAGTATTTT
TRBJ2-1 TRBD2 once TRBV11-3 CASSLDRLAGVNNEQFF TGTGCCAGCAGCTTAGACCGTCTAGCGGGAGTAAACAATGAGCAGTTCTTC
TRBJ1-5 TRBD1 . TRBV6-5 CASRRTGENQPQHF TGTGCCAGCAGAAGGACAGGAGAAAATCAGCCCCAGCATTTT
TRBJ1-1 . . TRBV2 CASSESVNTEAFF TGTGCCAGCAGTGAGAGCGTGAACACTGAAGCTTTCTTT
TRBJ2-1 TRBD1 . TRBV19 CASSGDRVNNEQFF TGTGCCAGTAGTGGGGACAGGGTAAACAATGAGCAGTTCTTC
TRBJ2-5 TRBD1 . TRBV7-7 CASSPQTGGGTQYF TGTGCCAGCAGCCCTCAGACAGGGGGAGGGACCCAGTACTTC
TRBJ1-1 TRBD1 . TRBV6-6 CASSYSGQPEAFF TGTGCCAGCAGTTACTCGGGACAGCCTGAAGCTTTCTTT
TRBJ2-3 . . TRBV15 CATSREASRSTDTQYF TGTGCCACCAGCAGAGAGGCTAGCAGAAGCACAGATACGCAGTATTTT
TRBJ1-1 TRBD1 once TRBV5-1 CASSWDSLNTEAFF TGCGCCAGCAGCTGGGACAGTTTGAACACTGAAGCTTTCTTT